The 28 T cell receptor beta chains below come from one sample, sequenced in a study of T-cell reconstitution after alpha-beta-depleted transplantation in children. For TCRbeta, the library was prepared with unique molecular identifiers. TCRdb re-called the PCR reads through MiXCR, storing one row per CDR3 protein. The data show hundreds of thousands of distinct CDR3 sequences, roughly 18% seen once. Specimen: PBMCs, mostly from graft donor cells, collected 360 days after TCRalphabeta/CD19-depleted stem cell transplant. Source of these receptors: a male patient between 2 and 15 years old who had a stem cell transplant for acute lymphoblastic leukemia, so the T cells may come from the graft donor.

This chain uses TRBV7-2 with TRBJ1-5; D gene ambiguous. Germline assignment: CDR1 SGHTA and CDR2 FQGNSA. The CDR3 totals 15 residues. The germline V and J ends were trimmed by 6 bases and 6 bases, with 18 bases remaining between them. The CDR3 nucleotides are TGTGCCAGCAGTCAATCTGTCAGAGGCGGTCAGCCCCAGCATTTT. Translating gives CASSQSVRGGQPQHF.

This clonotype was seen only a few times. This CDR3 is CSAERGSGGITDTQYF. CDR3 DNA: TGCAGTGCTGAACGGGGTAGCGGGGGAATCACAGATACGCAGTATTTT. The V and J genes are TRBV20-1 and TRBJ2-3, with 9 bases lining up with TRBD2. The junction had 11 bases not matched to a gene; V was cut back by 5 bases and J by 2 bases. The V gene's germline CDR1 is DFQATT and CDR2 SNEGSKA (reference sequence). This CDR3 is built from 16 residues.

This chain links TRBV29-1 with TRBJ2-5; D is ambiguous. The CDR3 totals 13 residues. Germline V gene data show CDR1 as SQVTM and CDR2 as ANQGSEA. Trimming cost V 4 bases and J 2 bases, with 11 bases left between them. CDR3 nucleotide sequence: TGCAGCGTTGTAGGCACAGAGCAAGAGACCCAGTACTTC. It specifies CSVVGTEQETQYF.

This clonotype was found many times. The chain has TRBV12-3 or TRBV12-4 and TRBJ2-1; D assignment may be TRBD1 or TRBD2 (6 bases each). The CDR3 runs to 12 residues. V lost 2 bases, J lost 10 bases, and 9 bases lay in between. The CDR3 is CASSLRGGEQFF. Here the CDR3 DNA reads TGTGCCAGCAGTTTACGAGGGGGGGAGCAGTTCTTC.

This clonotype was observed a few times. The chain joins TRBV11-2 to TRBJ2-1; 11 nucleotides match TRBD2. CDR1 is SGHAT, CDR2 FQNNGV, per germline. The CDR3 totals 16 residues. The V segment lost 2 bases and the J segment 3 bases; nucleotides outside the gene matches: 3. In nucleotides, the CDR3 is TGTGCCAGCAGCTTACCCGGGACTAGCGGCTACAATGAGCAGTTCTTC. Residues: CASSLPGTSGYNEQFF.

This clonotype came up a few times. The chain links TRBV6-2 or TRBV6-3 to TRBJ2-7; 8 bases fit TRBD1. Germline trimming cut 2 bases from V and 1 base from J; bases unmatched to any gene: 7. This CDR3 region has 16 residues. Looked up from germline, CDR1 is MNHEY and CDR2 is SVGEGT. For the CDR3, the DNA is TGTGCCAGCAGTTACGGGACAGGTTTGTCATCCTACGAGCAGTACTTC. Translation gives CASSYGTGLSSYEQYF.

This chain connects TRBV6-1 to TRBJ2-6; 12 positions match TRBD1. This CDR3 is built from 17 residues. CDR1 MNHNS and CDR2 SASEGT come from the germline V gene. The junction had 6 bases not matched to a gene; V was cut back by 6 bases and J by 3 bases. CDR3 nucleotides: TGTGCCAGCAGCGACGGGACAGGGGGCTTTGGGGCCAACGTCCTGACTTTC. Encoded protein: CASSDGTGGFGANVLTF.

Many counts were recorded for this clonotype. The chain uses TRBV11-2 and TRBJ2-1; 12 bases match TRBD2. Germline CDR1 is SGHAT and CDR2 is FQNNGV. The junction had 5 bases not matched to a gene; V was cut back by 5 bases and J by 6 bases. The CDR3 consists of 15 residues. The CDR3 is CASSPGLAGSNEQFF. CDR3 nucleotides: TGTGCCAGCAGCCCCGGACTAGCGGGGAGCAATGAGCAGTTCTTC.

This clonotype was seen only a few times. The chain recombines TRBV20-1 with TRBJ2-3, with 14 bases aligning to TRBD2. J was trimmed by 2 bases and V by 6 bases; bases with no gene match: 16. The CDR3 is 19 amino acids. Germline CDR1 DFQATT, CDR2 SNEGSKA (reference sequence). The CDR3 reads CSAIPLTSGGVWDTDTQYF. The DNA for the CDR3 is TGCAGTGCAATTCCCCTGACTAGCGGGGGGGTCTGGGACACAGATACGCAGTATTTT.

The chain carries TRBV11-3 and TRBJ2-3; a possible D gene is TRBD2 (5 bases). The CDR3 is 15 residues long. CDR1 is SGHNT and CDR2 is YENEEA in the germline V gene. V lost 1 base and J lost 3, with 11 bases in between. The DNA of the CDR3 is TGTGCCAGCAGCTTAGGGGAGCCAAGGACAGATACGCAGTATTTT. This encodes CASSLGEPRTDTQYF.

V gene TRBV7-2 combines with J gene TRBJ1-4; 7 positions agree with TRBD1. J lost 5 bases, V lost 5 bases, and 8 bases had no gene match. The CDR3 has 15 residues. CDR1 and CDR2 (germline): SGHTA, FQGNSA. CDR3: CASSQRTGRNEKLFF. The CDR3 DNA is TGTGCCAGCAGCCAACGGACAGGCAGAAATGAAAAACTGTTTTTT.

This clonotype was seen repeatedly, ten times or more. The CDR3 here is CASSFEAINTEAFF. CDR3 bases: TGTGCCAGCAGTTTTGAAGCGATTAACACTGAAGCTTTCTTT. J is TRBJ1-1 and V is TRBV12-3 or TRBV12-4; D uncertain. Trimming took 3 bases from V and 2 from J, leaving 10 bases between them. The CDR3 is 14 amino acids.

Ten or more counts support this clonotype. The chain couples TRBV7-2 to TRBJ2-5, with D perhaps matching TRBD2 (6 bases). CDR3 length equals 14 residues. The ends were cut back, 4 bases at V and 2 bases at J, with 11 bases in the middle. Germline CDR1 SGHTA, CDR2 FQGNSA. The CDR3 sequence is CASSSTRGQETQYF. The CDR3 nucleotides are TGTGCCAGCAGCTCTACGCGGGGACAAGAGACCCAGTACTTC. The full variable domain, in which reference TRBV7-2 and TRBJ2-5 provide the parts outside the CDR3, is GAGVSQSPSNKVTEKGKDVELRCDPISGHTALYWYRQSLGQGLEFLIYFQGNSAPDKSGLPSDRFSAERTGGSVSTLTIQRTQQEDSAVYLCASSSTRGQETQYFGPGTRLLVL.

This clonotype has a handful of counts. The CDR3 DNA reads TGTGCCTGGAGTATTCGCCAGCCTCAAGAGACCCAGTACTTC. Translation gives CAWSIRQPQETQYF. V gene TRBV30 combines with J gene TRBJ2-5; D gene uncertain. The CDR3 spans 14 residues. Germline V lookup: CDR1 GTSNPN, CDR2 SVGIG (reference sequence). Trimming took off 2 bases at V and 2 bases at J, with 12 bases between the two ends.

The CDR3 here is CSASPGQGMEQYF. As DNA, the CDR3 is TGCAGTGCTAGCCCGGGACAGGGCATGGAGCAGTACTTC. The chain is built from TRBV20-1 and TRBJ2-7, with 9 bases lining up with TRBD1. J gave up 7 bases and V 3 bases, and 7 bases lay outside the gene matches. This CDR3 has 13 residues. Germline values: CDR1 DFQATT, CDR2 SNEGSKA (reference sequence).

This clonotype was counted between two and nine times. J is TRBJ2-1 and V is TRBV7-8, with 9 bases that match TRBD2. CDR3 length: 15 amino acids. Germline CDR1 is SGHVS and CDR2 is FQNEAQ. V shed 5 bases and J 5 bases; nucleotides not matched to a gene: 7. The CDR3 sequence: CASSPRTSVNNEQFF. The CDR3 bases are TGTGCCAGCAGCCCCCGGACTAGCGTAAACAATGAGCAGTTCTTC.

The chain recombines TRBV12-3 or TRBV12-4 with TRBJ2-3, with D possibly TRBD1 on 6 matching bases. The CDR3 contains 15 residues. The V end lost 5 bases, the J end lost 3 bases, and 15 bases lay between the germline ends. The CDR3 protein is CASSAYRVPTDTQYF. CDR3 in DNA: TGTGCCAGCAGTGCCTACAGGGTACCGACAGATACGCAGTATTTT.

In its sample, this clonotype was seen a few times. This sequence joins TRBV28 and TRBJ2-7; 7 bases map to TRBD1. Germline V gene lookup returns CDR1 MDHEN and CDR2 SYDVKM. The CDR3 length is 13 residues. The junction had 5 bases not matched to a gene; V was cut back by 6 bases and J by 3 bases. This CDR3 reads CASSSGQFYEQYF. The CDR3 coding sequence is TGTGCCAGCAGCTCGGGACAGTTCTACGAGCAGTACTTC.

In this sample, this clonotype is medium-sized. The chain is built from TRBV5-5 and TRBJ2-5, with D tentatively TRBD2 (5 bases). The CDR3 is 13 amino acids. Trimming removed 1 base from V and 3 bases from J, with 7 bases in between. The germline V gene has CDR1 SGHKS and CDR2 YYEKEE (reference sequence). CDR3 nucleotide sequence: TGTGCCAGCAGCTTGCCCGGGAAAGAGACCCAGTACTTC. Its translation: CASSLPGKETQYF. The full variable domain, completed using reference TRBV5-5 and TRBJ2-5, is DAGVTQSPTHLIKTRGQQVTLRCSPISGHKSVSWYQQVLGQGPQFIFQYYEKEERGRGNFPDRFSARQFPNYSSELNVNALLLGDSALYLCASSLPGKETQYFGPGTRLLVL.

This clonotype was seen a handful of times. The CDR3 is CASSQSTGGYEKLFF. The CDR3 nucleotides are TGTGCCAGCAGCCAGTCGACAGGGGGCTATGAAAAACTGTTTTTT. This sequence joins TRBV4-2 and TRBJ1-4, with 10 bases aligning to TRBD1. The CDR3 sequence is 15 residues long. Germline values: CDR1 LGHNA, CDR2 YNFKEQ. V lost 3 bases, J lost 6 bases, and 4 bases stayed unmatched.

The chain combines TRBV7-8 with TRBJ2-7; tentatively, D is TRBD1 (5 bases). This CDR3 has 16 residues. Germline loops: CDR1 SGHVS, CDR2 FQNEAQ. V was cut by 1 base and J by 6 bases, with 19 bases left in between. CDR3 sequence reads: CASSLEGVQPGGEQYF. CDR3 coding DNA: TGTGCCAGCAGCTTAGAAGGGGTTCAACCCGGCGGCGAGCAGTACTTC.

This clonotype was picked up a small number of times. The V call is TRBV27, the J call TRBJ1-6; D not resolved. The CDR3 is 15 amino acids. Germline V lookup: CDR1 MNHEY, CDR2 SMNVEV (reference sequence). Trimming took 8 bases from V and 0 from J, leaving 11 bases between them. This chain's CDR3 is CASGWDSSYNSPLHF. CDR3 DNA sequence: TGTGCCAGCGGTTGGGATAGCTCCTATAATTCACCCCTCCACTTT.

This clonotype was picked up a small number of times. V gene TRBV13 combines with J gene TRBJ2-3, with 11 bases that match TRBD2. Trimming cost V 6 bases and J 10 bases; bases outside gene matches: 6. Germline V lookup: CDR1 PRHDT, CDR2 FYEKMQ (reference sequence). The CDR3 totals 13 residues. The DNA of the CDR3 is TGTGCCAGCAGACCTCTAGCGGGGGGCCCGCAGTATTTT. It encodes CASRPLAGGPQYF. The full variable domain, completed using reference TRBV13 and TRBJ2-3, is AAGVIQSPRHLIKEKRETATLKCYPIPRHDTVYWYQQGPGQDPQFLISFYEKMQSDKGSIPDRFSAQQFSDYHSELNMSSLELGDSALYFCASRPLAGGPQYFGPGTRLTVL.

CDR3 DNA sequence: TGTGCCAGCAGCCGAAGACAGGAGGGGTGGGGATTCTCCTACAATGAGCAGTTCTTC. Residues: CASSRRQEGWGFSYNEQFF. V gene TRBV14 combines with J gene TRBJ2-1; D is tentatively TRBD1 or TRBD2 (6 bases each). CDR3 length: 19 amino acids. Trimming left V 4 bases short and J 0 bases short, with 22 bases between. Germline values: CDR1 SGHDN, CDR2 FVKESK.

This clonotype was detected only a few times. The chain is built from TRBV3-1 and TRBJ1-4; tentative D call: TRBD1 (6 bases). Per the germline V gene, CDR1 is LGHDT and CDR2 is YNNKEL (reference sequence). The CDR3 runs 14 residues. V dropped 3 bases and J dropped 8 bases, with 13 bases sitting between them. The CDR3 region is CASSQGAQGEKLFF. The CDR3 DNA is TGTGCCAGCAGCCAGGGGGCGCAAGGGGAAAAACTGTTTTTT.

This clonotype appeared a few times. The J gene is TRBJ2-7, the V gene TRBV11-2, with 10 bases fitting TRBD2. The CDR3 runs to 18 residues. Trimming at V came to 4 bases and at J to 2 bases, leaving 14 bases not matched to a gene. The germline V gene has CDR1 SGHAT and CDR2 FQNNGV. The CDR3 spells CASSSPQKRLAGAYEQYF. CDR3 DNA sequence: TGTGCCAGCAGCTCCCCCCAAAAAAGACTAGCGGGTGCCTACGAGCAGTACTTC.

V and J are TRBV12-3 or TRBV12-4 and TRBJ2-4; perhaps TRBD1 as D (5 bases). With 6 bases removed from V and 7 bases from J, the gap between germline ends came to 19 bases. The CDR3 sequence is 15 residues long. The CDR3 nucleotides read TGTGCCAGCAGCTCTCAGACCCCCAGGGTGAACATTCAGTACTTC. It translates to CASSSQTPRVNIQYF.

Only a few counts were recorded for this clonotype. This chain uses TRBV10-3 with TRBJ2-5, with D perhaps TRBD1 (6 bases). Per germline, CDR1 ENHRY and CDR2 SYGVKD. This CDR3 spans 13 amino acids. Trimming cost V 6 bases and J 5 bases, with 13 bases left between them. CDR3 DNA sequence: TGTGCCATCAGACCTCCAGGGGATGAGACCCAGTACTTC. Translating it yields CAIRPPGDETQYF.